Following are 13 T cell receptor beta chains from one sample sequenced in a study of CD8+CD57+ T cells in acquired aplastic anemia (dated 2018 in TCRdb). Expansion of CD8+CD57+ cells had been shown by flow cytometry in the patients chosen for sequencing. Sequenced on an Illumina HiSeq 2000. TCR beta VDJ combination and CDR3 sequence profiling used genomic DNA as the template. The public reads were run again by TCRdb, first through fastp at Q25 and then through MiXCR, and only productive beta chains were kept. Each entry merges the rows of one CDR3 protein and shows their most common DNA and genes. The sample table records a few hundred thousand distinct CDR3 sequences; about half of these occur just once. In total, the top ten clones hold just under 20% of the sample. The sample was sorted CD4+, CD8+, or CD8+CD57+ T cells (not recorded which) from PBMCs. These receptors were obtained from a human donor with aplastic anemia.

There are many counts of this clonotype. The chain joins TRBV20-1 to TRBJ1-1; D is unclear. The CDR3 has 13 amino acids. With 4 bases removed from V and 1 base from J, the gap between germline ends came to 10 bases. Germline CDR1 DFQATT, CDR2 SNEGSKA (reference sequence). The CDR3 region is CSATSPANTEAFF. The CDR3 DNA reads TGCAGTGCTACGAGTCCTGCGAACACTGAAGCTTTCTTT.

This clonotype came up many times. The chain uses TRBV7-9 and TRBJ2-5; TRBD1 aligns across 8 bases. This CDR3 is 14 amino acids long. CDR1 and CDR2 (germline): SEHNR, FQNEAQ (reference sequence). Trimming cost V 2 bases and J 5 bases; bases outside gene matches: 4. CDR3 in amino acids: CASSLSAGGETQYF. Written as DNA, the CDR3 is TGTGCCAGCAGCTTATCGGCAGGGGGCGAGACCCAGTACTTC. Filled out from reference TRBV7-9 and TRBJ2-5, the complete variable domain reads DTGVSQNPRHKITKRGQNVTFRCDPISEHNRLYWYRQTLGQGPEFLTYFQNEAQLEKSRLLSDRFSAERPKGSFSTLEIQRTEQGDSAMYLCASSLSAGGETQYFGPGTRLLVL.

The chain recombines TRBV19 with TRBJ2-7; 7 bases fit TRBD1. Germline CDR1 is LNHDA and CDR2 is SQIVND (reference sequence). The CDR3 runs 12 residues. Losses at the gene ends were 9 bases for V and 0 bases for J; bases not matched to a gene: 2. DNA of the CDR3: TGTGCCAGGACAGGGAGCTCCTACGAGCAGTACTTC. As protein: CARTGSSYEQYF.

The chain's CDR3 is CAISEGVGSNQPQHF. DNA of the CDR3: TGTGCCATCAGTGAGGGTGTAGGTAGCAATCAGCCCCAGCATTTT. The chain is built from TRBV10-3 and TRBJ1-5; D not resolved. The CDR3 has 15 amino acids. Germline-derived CDR1 and CDR2 are ENHRY and SYGVKD. Trimming took off 2 bases at V and 0 bases at J, with 8 bases between the two ends.

This clonotype turned up a few times. V and J are TRBV20-1 and TRBJ2-7; the D gene could be TRBD1 or TRBD2 (5 bases each). CDR3 size: 15 residues. The V end was cut by 6 bases, the J end by 0 bases, with 18 bases between. Germline V gives CDR1 DFQATT, CDR2 SNEGSKA (reference sequence). DNA for the CDR3: TGCAGTGCACCCAAGGGACGGGGAGACTCCTACGAGCAGTACTTC. It is translated as CSAPKGRGDSYEQYF.

This clonotype was seen once. V is TRBV24-1 and J is TRBJ2-1; the D gene is possibly TRBD1 (6 bases). The CDR3 consists of 12 residues. The germline V and J ends were trimmed by 2 bases and 13 bases, with 11 bases remaining between them. From germline, CDR1 is KGHDR and CDR2 SFDVKD. The CDR3 here is CATSDSQGTQFF. The CDR3 DNA reads as TGTGCCACCAGTGATTCGCAGGGGACCCAGTTCTTC.

This clonotype was recorded a few times. V usage is TRBV7-3 and J usage is TRBJ1-2; a weak D match, TRBD1 (6 bases). The CDR3 has 15 residues. CDR1 is SGHTA, CDR2 FQGTGA, per germline. V was shortened by 6 bases and J by 1 base, with 15 bases between the two germline ends. CDR3 region: CASSSGGALNYGYTF. The DNA of the CDR3 is TGTGCCAGCAGTTCCGGGGGGGCGCTTAACTATGGCTACACCTTC. Full variable domain (rest looked up from reference TRBV7-3 and TRBJ1-2): GAGVSQTPSNKVTEKGKYVELRCDPISGHTALYWYRQSLGQGPEFLIYFQGTGAADDSGLPNDRFFAVRPEGSVSTLKIQRTERGDSAVYLCASSSGGALNYGYTFGSGTRLTVV.

This clonotype was found a few times. With a much larger clone just one base away, this may be a read error. The V call is TRBV7-9, the J call TRBJ2-7, with D maybe TRBD2 (6 bases). This CDR3 contains 12 residues. CDR1 is SEHNR, CDR2 FQNEAQ, per germline (reference sequence). The CDR3 reads CANSTGAYEQYF. DNA for the CDR3: TGTGCCAACAGCACGGGAGCGTACGAGCAGTACTTC. Together with reference TRBV7-9 and TRBJ2-7, the CDR3 gives the full variable domain: DTGVSQNPRHKITKRGQNVTFRCDPISEHNRLYWYRQTLGQGPEFLTYFQNEAQLEKSRLLSDRFSAERPKGSFSTLEIQRTEQGDSAMYLCANSTGAYEQYFGPGTRLTVT.

This chain uses TRBV6-1 with TRBJ1-2, with no clear D. The V and J ends lost 1 base and 1 base respectively, with 10 bases between them. CDR3 size: 15 residues. In germline, CDR1 is MNHNS, CDR2 SASEGT. The CDR3 region has the DNA TGTGCCAGCAGTGAAGACGGCAGGAGTAACTATGGCTACACCTTC. Encoded protein: CASSEDGRSNYGYTF.

The chain is built from TRBV9 and TRBJ2-3; 12 nucleotides line up with TRBD2. In germline, CDR1 is SGDLS, CDR2 YYNGEE. V lost 3 bases to trimming and J lost 8 bases; unmatched junction nucleotides: 10. The CDR3 is made up of 16 amino acids. CDR3 nucleotide sequence: TGTGCCAGCAGCGGACTAGCGGGGGACGTGGATGGTACGCAGTATTTT. As protein: CASSGLAGDVDGTQYF.

To note about this clonotype: Mismatch with germline at one junction end may stem from a read error. This chain uses TRBV2 with TRBJ1-1; weak D call: TRBD1 (5 bases). The germline V gene encodes CDR1 SNHLY and CDR2 FYNNEI. CDR3 length: 13 residues. The CDR3 reads CASMLGGNIEAFF. The CDR3 DNA reads TGTGCCAGCATGCTGGGGGGGAACATTGAAGCTTTCTTT.

The chain is built from TRBV29-1 and TRBJ2-1, with a weak D call TRBD1 (6 bases). CDR3 size: 15 residues. The germline V gene has CDR1 SQVTM and CDR2 ANQGSEA. V was cut by 2 bases and J by 5 bases, with 16 bases left in between. The CDR3 protein is CSVESTGQGDNEQFF. The CDR3 DNA reads TGCAGCGTTGAATCGACAGGACAAGGGGACAATGAGCAGTTCTTC.

There are many counts of this clonotype. CDR3 region: CASSSQDQPQHF. CDR3 DNA sequence: TGTGCCAGCAGCTCACAGGATCAGCCCCAGCATTTT. The rearrangement uses TRBV7-9 and TRBJ1-5; D perhaps matches TRBD1 (5 bases). V was shortened by 4 bases and J by 5 bases, with 6 bases between the two germline ends. Germline values: CDR1 SEHNR, CDR2 FQNEAQ (reference sequence). There are 12 residues in the CDR3.